The entry below describes one T cell receptor beta chain. Its antigen is not known. The data originate from a study of vaccination and CD4 T cells after COVID-19. Notes on the study in general: Spike mono-reactivity was shown by 304 of 307 vaccine-specific clones in convalescent patients. Recorded median SARS-CoV-2-reactive clonotype numbers increased from about 20 to 38 without reaching significance.

Stated time point: late sampling 161 to 241 days after vaccination in a few convalescent patients. TCRdb called the PCR reads again in MiXCR, with one record for every CDR3 protein. In the table there are 26,000 or so distinct CDR3 sequences, over 40% of which are singletons. Per the germline V gene, CDR1 is MNHEY and CDR2 is SVGEGT. The CDR3 consists of 13 residues. V lost 11 bases and J 0 bases, leaving 10 bases between the germline ends. The rearrangement uses TRBV6-2 or TRBV6-3 and TRBJ2-2; D is perhaps TRBD2 (6 bases). The receptor comes from a human donor who had recovered from COVID-19. This sample comprised CD4+ T cells from blood, obtained about 7 months after SARS-CoV-2 vaccination. This CDR3 is CAAGTANTGELFF. CDR3 in DNA: TGTGCCGCGGGGACCGCGAACACCGGGGAGCTGTTTTTT.